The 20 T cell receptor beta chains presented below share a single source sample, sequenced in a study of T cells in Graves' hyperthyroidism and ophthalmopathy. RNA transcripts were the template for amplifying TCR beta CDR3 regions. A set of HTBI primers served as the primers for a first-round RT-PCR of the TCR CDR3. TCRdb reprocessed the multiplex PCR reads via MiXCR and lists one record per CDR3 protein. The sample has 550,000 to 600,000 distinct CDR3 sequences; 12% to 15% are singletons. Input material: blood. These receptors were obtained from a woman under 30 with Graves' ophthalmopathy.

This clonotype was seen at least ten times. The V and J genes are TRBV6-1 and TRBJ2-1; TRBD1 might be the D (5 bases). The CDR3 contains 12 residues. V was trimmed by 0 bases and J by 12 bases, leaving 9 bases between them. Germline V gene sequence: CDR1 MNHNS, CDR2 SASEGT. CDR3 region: CASSEAGQGQFF. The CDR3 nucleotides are TGTGCCAGCAGTGAAGCGGGGCAAGGGCAGTTCTTC.

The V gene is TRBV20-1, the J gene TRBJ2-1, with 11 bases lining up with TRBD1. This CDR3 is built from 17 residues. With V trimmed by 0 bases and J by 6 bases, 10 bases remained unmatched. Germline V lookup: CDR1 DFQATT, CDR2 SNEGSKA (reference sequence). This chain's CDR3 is CSARDPGGQGAPNEQFF. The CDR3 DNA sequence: TGCAGTGCTAGAGATCCAGGCGGACAGGGGGCGCCCAATGAGCAGTTCTTC.

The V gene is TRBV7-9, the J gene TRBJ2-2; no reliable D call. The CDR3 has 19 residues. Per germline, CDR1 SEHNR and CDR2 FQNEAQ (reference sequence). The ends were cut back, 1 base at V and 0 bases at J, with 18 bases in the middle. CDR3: CASSLDRILRKSNTGELFF. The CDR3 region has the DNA TGTGCCAGCAGCTTAGATCGGATACTACGAAAGTCGAACACCGGGGAGCTGTTTTTT.

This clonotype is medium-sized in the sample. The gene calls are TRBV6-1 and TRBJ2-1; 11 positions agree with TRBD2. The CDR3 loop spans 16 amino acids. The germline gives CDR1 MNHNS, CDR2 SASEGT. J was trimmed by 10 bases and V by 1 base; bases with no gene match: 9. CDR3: CASSEGTSGLRREQFF. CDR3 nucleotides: TGTGCCAGCAGTGAAGGGACTAGCGGGCTGCGGAGGGAGCAGTTCTTC.

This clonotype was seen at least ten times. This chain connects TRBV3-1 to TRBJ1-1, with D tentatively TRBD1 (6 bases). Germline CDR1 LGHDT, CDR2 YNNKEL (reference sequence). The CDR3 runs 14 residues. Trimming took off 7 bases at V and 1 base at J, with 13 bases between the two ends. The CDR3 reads CASTFRGANTEAFF. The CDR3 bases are TGTGCCAGCACCTTTCGGGGGGCGAACACTGAAGCTTTCTTT.

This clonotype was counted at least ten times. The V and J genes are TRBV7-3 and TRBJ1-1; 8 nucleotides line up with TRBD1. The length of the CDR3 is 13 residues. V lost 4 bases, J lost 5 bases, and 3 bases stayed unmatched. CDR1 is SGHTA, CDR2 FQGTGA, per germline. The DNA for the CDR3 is TGTGCCAGCAGCTCTCGACAGGGGACTGAAGCTTTCTTT. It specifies CASSSRQGTEAFF. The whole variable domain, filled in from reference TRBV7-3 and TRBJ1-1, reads GAGVSQTPSNKVTEKGKYVELRCDPISGHTALYWYRQSLGQGPEFLIYFQGTGAADDSGLPNDRFFAVRPEGSVSTLKIQRTERGDSAVYLCASSSRQGTEAFFGQGTRLTVV.

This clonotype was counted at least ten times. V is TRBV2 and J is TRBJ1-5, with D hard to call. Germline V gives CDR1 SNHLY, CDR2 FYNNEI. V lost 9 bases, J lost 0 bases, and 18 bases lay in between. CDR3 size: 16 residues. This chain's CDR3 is CASRAEQTYSNQPQHF. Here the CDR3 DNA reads TGTGCCAGTCGGGCTGAGCAGACTTATAGCAATCAGCCCCAGCATTTT.

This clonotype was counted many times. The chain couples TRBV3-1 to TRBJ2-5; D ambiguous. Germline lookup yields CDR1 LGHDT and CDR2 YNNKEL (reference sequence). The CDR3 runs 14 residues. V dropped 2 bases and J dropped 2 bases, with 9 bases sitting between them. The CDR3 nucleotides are TGTGCCAGCAGCCAACCGGGCCTACAAGAGACCCAGTACTTC. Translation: CASSQPGLQETQYF.

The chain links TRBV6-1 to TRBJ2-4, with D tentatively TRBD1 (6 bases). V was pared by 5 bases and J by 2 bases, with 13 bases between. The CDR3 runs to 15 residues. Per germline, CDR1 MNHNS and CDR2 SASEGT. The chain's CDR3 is CASSFTGNPKNIQYF. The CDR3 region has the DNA TGTGCCAGCAGTTTCACAGGGAACCCCAAAAACATTCAGTACTTC.

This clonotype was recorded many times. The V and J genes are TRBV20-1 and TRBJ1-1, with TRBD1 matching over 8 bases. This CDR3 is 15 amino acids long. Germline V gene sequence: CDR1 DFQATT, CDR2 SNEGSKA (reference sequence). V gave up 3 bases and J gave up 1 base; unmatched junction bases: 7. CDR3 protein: CSASGQGARNTEAFF. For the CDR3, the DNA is TGCAGTGCTAGTGGCCAGGGGGCGAGGAACACTGAAGCTTTCTTT.

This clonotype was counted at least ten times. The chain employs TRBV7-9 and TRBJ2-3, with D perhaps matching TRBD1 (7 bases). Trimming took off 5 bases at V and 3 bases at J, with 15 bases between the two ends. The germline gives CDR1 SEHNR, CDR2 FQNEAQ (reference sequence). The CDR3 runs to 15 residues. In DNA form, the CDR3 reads TGTGCCAGCAGCCCGGGGGACAGCCGGACAGATACGCAGTATTTT. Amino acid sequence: CASSPGDSRTDTQYF.

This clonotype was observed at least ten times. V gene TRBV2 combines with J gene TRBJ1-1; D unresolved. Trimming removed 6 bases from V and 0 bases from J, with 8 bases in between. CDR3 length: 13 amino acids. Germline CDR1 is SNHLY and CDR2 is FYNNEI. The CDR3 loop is CASSTEMNTEAFF. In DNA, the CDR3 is TGTGCCAGCAGCACCGAGATGAACACTGAAGCTTTCTTT.

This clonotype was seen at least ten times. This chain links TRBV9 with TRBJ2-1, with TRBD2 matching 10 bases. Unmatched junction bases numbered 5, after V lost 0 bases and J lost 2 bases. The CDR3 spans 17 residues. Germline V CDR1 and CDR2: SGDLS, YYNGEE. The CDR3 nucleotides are TGTGCCAGCAGCGTAGACCTAGCGGGAGTACCCTACAATGAGCAGTTCTTC. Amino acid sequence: CASSVDLAGVPYNEQFF.

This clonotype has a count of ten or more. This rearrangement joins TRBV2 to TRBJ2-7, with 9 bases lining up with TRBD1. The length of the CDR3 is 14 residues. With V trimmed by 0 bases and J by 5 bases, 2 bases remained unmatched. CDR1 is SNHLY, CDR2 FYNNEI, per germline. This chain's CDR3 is CASSEAGQGDEQYF. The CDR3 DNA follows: TGTGCCAGCAGTGAAGCGGGACAGGGTGACGAGCAGTACTTC.

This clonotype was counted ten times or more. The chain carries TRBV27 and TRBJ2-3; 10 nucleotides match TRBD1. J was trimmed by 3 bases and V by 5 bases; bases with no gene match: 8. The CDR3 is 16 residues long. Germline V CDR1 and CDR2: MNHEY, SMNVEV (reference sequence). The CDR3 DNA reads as TGTGCCAGCAGTCGGACTCCGGGACAGGGGACAGATACGCAGTATTTT. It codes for CASSRTPGQGTDTQYF.

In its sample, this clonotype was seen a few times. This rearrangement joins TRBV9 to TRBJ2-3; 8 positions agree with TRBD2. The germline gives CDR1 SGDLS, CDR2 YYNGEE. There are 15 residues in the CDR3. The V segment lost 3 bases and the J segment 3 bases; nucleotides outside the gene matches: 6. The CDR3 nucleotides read TGTGCCAGCAGCGACCGGGAGGGCCGAACAGATACGCAGTATTTT. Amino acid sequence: CASSDREGRTDTQYF.

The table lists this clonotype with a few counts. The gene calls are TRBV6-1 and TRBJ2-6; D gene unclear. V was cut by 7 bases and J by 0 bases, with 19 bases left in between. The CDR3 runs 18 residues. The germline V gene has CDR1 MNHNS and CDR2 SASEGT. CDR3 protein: CASKKFADAHSGANVLTF. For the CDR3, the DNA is TGTGCCAGCAAAAAATTCGCGGACGCTCACTCTGGGGCCAACGTCCTGACTTTC.

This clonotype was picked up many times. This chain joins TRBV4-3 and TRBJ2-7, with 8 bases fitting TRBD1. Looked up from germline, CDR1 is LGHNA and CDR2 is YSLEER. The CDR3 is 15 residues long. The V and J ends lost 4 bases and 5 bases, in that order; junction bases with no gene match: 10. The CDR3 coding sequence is TGCGCCAGCAGCCGACAGCCAGGGGGCTGGAACGAGCAGTACTTC. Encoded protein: CASSRQPGGWNEQYF.

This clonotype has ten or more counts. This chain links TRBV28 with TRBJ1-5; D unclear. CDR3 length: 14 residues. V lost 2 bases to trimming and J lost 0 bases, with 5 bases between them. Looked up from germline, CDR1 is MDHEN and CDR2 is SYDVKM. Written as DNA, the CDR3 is TGTGCCAGCAGTTTACCTTCTAGCAATCAGCCCCAGCATTTT. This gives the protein CASSLPSSNQPQHF.

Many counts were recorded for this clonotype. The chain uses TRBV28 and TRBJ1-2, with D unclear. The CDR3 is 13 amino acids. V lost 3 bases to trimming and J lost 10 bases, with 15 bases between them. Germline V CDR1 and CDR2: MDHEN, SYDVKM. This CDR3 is CASSFSQIRPYTF. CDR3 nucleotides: TGTGCCAGCAGTTTTTCCCAAATTCGCCCCTACACCTTC.